One and the same sample provided the 15 T cell receptor beta chains below, sequenced in a study of regulatory T cells in long-lasting Graves disease. Combining iRepertoire HTBI primers with Arm-PCR of CDR3 regions, the authors built TCR beta libraries. TCRdb reprocessed the multiplex PCR reads with MiXCR, giving one entry per CDR3 protein. The sample holds over 350,000 distinct CDR3 sequences, 12% to 15% seen once. Time point defined: newly diagnosed GD, antithyroid drugs for less than 3 months. PBMCs were the source of the RNA used for TCR sequencing. These data are also associated with another study on T cells in Graves' hyperthyroidism and ophthalmopathy.

The specimen comprised peripheral blood mononuclear cells (PBMCs), sampled at new diagnosis, from a patient treated with antithyroid drugs. Source of these receptors: a woman between 45 and 65 years old with Graves disease.

This clonotype was counted a few times. The rearrangement links TRBV11-3 to TRBJ2-7; D is perhaps TRBD2 (6 bases). Germline V CDR1 and CDR2: SGHNT, YENEEA. Between the trimmed V and J ends, which lost 0 bases and 2 bases, there was a span of 17 bases. The CDR3 loop spans 17 amino acids. The CDR3 sequence: CASSLDLRVAETYEQYF. For the CDR3, the DNA is TGTGCCAGCAGCTTAGACCTTCGAGTAGCGGAAACCTACGAGCAGTACTTC.

The table lists this clonotype with many counts. The rearrangement uses TRBV9 and TRBJ2-5; D possibly uses TRBD1 or TRBD2 (5 bases each). The CDR3 length is 14 residues. The germline V and J ends were trimmed by 3 bases and 1 base, with 10 bases remaining between them. Germline CDR1 is SGDLS and CDR2 is YYNGEE. Written as DNA, the CDR3 is TGTGCCAGCAGCGGGGGGAGCCCCCAAGAGACCCAGTACTTC. Amino acids: CASSGGSPQETQYF.

There are many counts of this clonotype. This chain links TRBV2 with TRBJ2-4, with 9 bases that match TRBD1. Germline loops: CDR1 SNHLY, CDR2 FYNNEI. Unmatched junction bases numbered 6, after V lost 6 bases and J lost 3 bases. This CDR3 has 15 amino acids. In nucleotides, the CDR3 is TGTGCCAGCAGCGATCCGGGACAGGGCAAAAACATTCAGTACTTC. As protein: CASSDPGQGKNIQYF.

This clonotype was picked up many times. The V gene is TRBV2, the J gene TRBJ1-2, with D possibly matching TRBD1 (5 bases). V was clipped by 3 bases and J by 6 bases, with 5 bases between them. The germline gives CDR1 SNHLY, CDR2 FYNNEI. The CDR3 consists of 11 residues. The CDR3 region has the DNA TGTGCCAGCAGTGAGGGGGATGGCTACACCTTC. Translating gives CASSEGDGYTF.

Concerning this clonotype: Since a much larger clone is just one base distant, this may be a read error. The chain couples TRBV6-2 or TRBV6-3 to TRBJ2-1; perhaps TRBD2 as D (5 bases). V lost 6 bases and J 7 bases, leaving 28 bases between the germline ends. The CDR3 consists of 18 residues. CDR1 is MNHEY and CDR2 is SVGEGT in the germline V gene. CDR3 bases: TGTGCCAGCAGGGCAAGGTTTAGCGCCCTCTCGTATCGAAATGAGCAGTTCTTC. Encoded protein: CASRARFSALSYRNEQFF.

There are many counts of this clonotype. The CDR3 bases are TGTGCCAGCAGGAAAACAGGGTATAGCGGTCTAGCGGAGTCCTACGAGCAGTACTTC. It encodes CASRKTGYSGLAESYEQYF. The chain uses TRBV6-1 and TRBJ2-7; D is perhaps TRBD2 (7 bases). CDR3 length: 19 amino acids. Germline lookup yields CDR1 MNHNS and CDR2 SASEGT. V was shortened by 6 bases and J by 1 base, with 28 bases between the two germline ends.

This clonotype was seen a handful of times. V gene TRBV2 combines with J gene TRBJ2-5, with D perhaps being TRBD1 or TRBD2 (6 bases each). This CDR3 region has 16 residues. V gave up 3 bases and J gave up 2 bases, with 16 bases separating them. In germline, CDR1 is SNHLY, CDR2 FYNNEI. CDR3: CASSDQRGGGQETQYF. CDR3 coding DNA: TGTGCCAGCAGTGACCAGCGCGGAGGGGGGCAAGAGACCCAGTACTTC.

This chain links TRBV5-1 with TRBJ2-7, with D unclear. The CDR3 sequence is 14 residues long. Germline-derived CDR1 and CDR2 are SGHRS and YFSETQ. The germline V and J ends were trimmed by 1 base and 2 bases, with 10 bases remaining between them. The CDR3 here is CASSLFLGTYEQYF. DNA for the CDR3: TGCGCCAGCAGCTTGTTTCTGGGTACCTACGAGCAGTACTTC.

About this clonotype: A much larger clone sits a single nucleotide away, making a read error possible. V gene TRBV6-4 combines with J gene TRBJ1-2, with D possibly matching TRBD1 (5 bases). Looked up from germline, CDR1 is MRHNA and CDR2 is SNTAGT. There are 13 residues in the CDR3. CDR3 bases: TGTGCCAGCAGGGACTGCCGGGGGGATGGCTACACCTTC. Protein product: CASRDCRGDGYTF.

The sample holds a few counts of this clonotype. The chain uses TRBV18 and TRBJ2-3; no definite D call. The V end lost 6 bases, the J end lost 2 bases, and 9 bases lay between the germline ends. In germline, CDR1 is KGHSH, CDR2 LQKENI. The CDR3 has 13 amino acids. CDR3 DNA sequence: TGTGCCAGCTCCCGGGCCCTCACAGATACGCAGTATTTT. This translates into CASSRALTDTQYF.

This clonotype turned up a few times. One end of the junction fails to match germline, which may point to a read error. This sequence joins TRBV12-3 or TRBV12-4 and TRBJ1-3, with TRBD1 as a possible D gene (5 bases). CDR3 size: 15 residues. The CDR3 nucleotides read TGTGCCAGCAGCCCCCGGGGACGGGCTGGAAACGCCATATATTTT. It translates to CASSPRGRAGNAIYF.

This chain connects TRBV5-5 to TRBJ1-2; 7 bases match TRBD1. Germline lookup yields CDR1 SGHKS and CDR2 YYEKEE (reference sequence). The trim removed 6 bases at V and 2 bases at J, leaving 7 bases unmatched. The CDR3 extends over 14 amino acids. CDR3 DNA: TGTGCCAGCACCTTCGACAGGGCGAACTATGGCTACACCTTC. Translated, it gives CASTFDRANYGYTF.

This clonotype was observed at least ten times. V and J are TRBV7-9 and TRBJ2-1; D is ambiguous. The germline V gene has CDR1 SEHNR and CDR2 FQNEAQ (reference sequence). This CDR3 has 19 amino acids. Trimming pared 1 base from V and 0 bases from J, leaving 19 bases between. CDR3 residues: CASSLGIREADLSYNEQFF. CDR3 nucleotides: TGTGCCAGCAGCTTAGGGATTAGAGAGGCGGATCTCTCCTACAATGAGCAGTTCTTC.

Of note for this clonotype: A much larger clonotype is one base distant, so this may be a read error. The rearrangement links TRBV6-2 or TRBV6-3 to TRBJ2-5; D may be TRBD1 or TRBD2 (5 bases each). Germline lookup yields CDR1 MNHEY and CDR2 SVGEGT. This CDR3 spans 17 amino acids. The CDR3 DNA is TGTGCCAGCAGACCTTCTCCAGGGAAGAGGGCTCAAGGGACCCAGTACTTC. Encoded protein: CASRPSPGKRAQGTQYF.

This clonotype occurred many times. The chain recombines TRBV27 with TRBJ2-1; D may be TRBD2 (5 bases). V lost 9 bases and J lost 4, with 19 bases in between. Germline V gives CDR1 MNHEY, CDR2 SMNVEV (reference sequence). The CDR3 has 15 amino acids. In DNA, the CDR3 is TGTGCCAGTGGGGTGTGGAGTGGGAGTTACAATGAGCAGTTCTTC. Translating gives CASGVWSGSYNEQFF.